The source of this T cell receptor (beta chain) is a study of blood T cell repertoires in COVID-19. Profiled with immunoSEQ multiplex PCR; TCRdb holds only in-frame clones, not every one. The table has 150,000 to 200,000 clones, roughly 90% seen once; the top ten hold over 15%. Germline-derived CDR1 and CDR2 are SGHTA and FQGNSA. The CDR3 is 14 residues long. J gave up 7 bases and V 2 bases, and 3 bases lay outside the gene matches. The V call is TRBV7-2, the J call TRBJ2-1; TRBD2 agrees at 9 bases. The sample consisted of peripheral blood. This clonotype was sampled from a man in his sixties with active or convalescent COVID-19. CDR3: CASSLRREGNEQFF. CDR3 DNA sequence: TGTGCCAGCAGCTTAAGGCGGGAGGGTAATGAGCAGTTCTTC.